The 5 T cell receptor beta chains given below trace back to one sample, sequenced in a study of blood T cell repertoires in COVID-19. Using immunoSEQ multiplex PCR, the repertoire was profiled, and TCRdb retains in-frame clones only, with some absent. This table holds fewer than 300,000 clones, around three quarters found once. Material: peripheral blood. Every receptor here comes from a woman aged 80 or older with acute or convalescent COVID-19.

The chain uses TRBV19 and TRBJ1-3; D is unclear. The ends were cut back, 5 bases at V and 4 bases at J, with 9 bases in the middle. This CDR3 spans 13 amino acids. Germline V gene data show CDR1 as LNHDA and CDR2 as SQIVND (reference sequence). The CDR3 loop is CASSSVWGNTIYF. The CDR3 DNA reads TGTGCCAGTAGTTCGGTGTGGGGAAACACCATATATTTT.

The chain links TRBV6-5 to TRBJ2-2; the D is unclear. V lost 2 bases to trimming and J lost 1 base, with 8 bases between them. Germline CDR1 is MNHEY and CDR2 is SVGAGI. CDR3 length equals 15 residues. CDR3: CASSYPVGNTGELFF. The CDR3 DNA reads TGTGCCAGCAGTTACCCAGTTGGGAACACCGGGGAGCTGTTTTTT.

This rearrangement joins TRBV7-9 to TRBJ1-2; 7 nucleotides match TRBD1. Trimming cost V 3 bases and J 8 bases; bases outside gene matches: 15. This CDR3 spans 16 amino acids. Germline V gene sequence: CDR1 SEHNR, CDR2 FQNEAQ (reference sequence). CDR3 sequence (DNA): TGTGCCAGCAGCTTGGGAGCACAGGGGTCCTACGGAGGCTACACCTTC. Protein: CASSLGAQGSYGGYTF. Drawing the rest from reference TRBV7-9 and TRBJ1-2, the complete variable domain is DTGVSQNPRHKITKRGQNVTFRCDPISEHNRLYWYRQTLGQGPEFLTYFQNEAQLEKSRLLSDRFSAERPKGSFSTLEIQRTEQGDSAMYLCASSLGAQGSYGGYTFGSGTRLTVV.

In this sample, this clone turned up a few times. The sample holds other DNA sequences that translate to the same CDR3. V is TRBV7-2 and J is TRBJ2-5; 15 positions match TRBD2. This CDR3 has 16 amino acids. Germline V gives CDR1 SGHTA, CDR2 FQGNSA. Trimming took 5 bases from V and 2 from J; bases not matched to a gene: 3. CDR3 DNA: TGTGCCAGCAGCCCGGGACTAGCGGGGGGTCAAGAGACCCAGTACTTC. This encodes CASSPGLAGGQETQYF.

The V and J genes are TRBV29-1 and TRBJ2-7, with 9 positions matching TRBD1. Germline trimming cut 6 bases from V and 0 bases from J; bases unmatched to any gene: 6. From germline, CDR1 is SQVTM and CDR2 ANQGSEA. The CDR3 spans 14 residues. CDR3 DNA: TGCAGCGTCATTACAGGGGGCCCCTCCTACGAGCAGTACTTC. This gives the protein CSVITGGPSYEQYF.